The 28 T cell receptor beta chains below come from one sample, sequenced in a study of cytomegalovirus exposure and HLA in healthy donors. The PCR had 60 Vbeta and 13 Jbeta primers. Assay: immunoSEQ multiplex PCR; the TCRdb copy retains only in-frame clones and omits some. The repertoire holds some 140,000 clones, with 70% to 80% as singletons. Source material: PBMCs. The source of these receptors is a woman in her 50s in good health and CMV-seropositive.

CDR3 sequence: CASSQGAGGSLTYEQYF. CDR3 nucleotides: TGCGCCAGCAGCCAAGGAGCGGGGGGCTCTCTAACCTACGAGCAGTACTTC. The V and J genes are TRBV4-1 and TRBJ2-7, with 9 bases lining up with TRBD2. With V trimmed by 1 base and J by 2 bases, 9 bases remained unmatched. Germline CDR1 reads MGHRA; CDR2 reads YSYEKL. This CDR3 has 17 amino acids.

The rearrangement joins TRBV4-2 to TRBJ1-2; no clear D gene. The CDR3 runs to 13 residues. Germline V CDR1 and CDR2: LGHNA, YNFKEQ. The ends were cut back, 0 bases at V and 8 bases at J, with 10 bases in the middle. The CDR3 DNA follows: TGTGCCAGCAGCCAAGATATTCGTAGCGGCTACACCTTC. Protein: CASSQDIRSGYTF.

The chain is built from TRBV28 and TRBJ1-1; D remains ambiguous. Trimming shortened V by 6 bases and J by 3 bases, and 11 bases separated the two germline ends. Germline V lookup: CDR1 MDHEN, CDR2 SYDVKM. This CDR3 comprises 13 residues. The CDR3 region has the DNA TGTGCCAGCAGCATTGAGGGATACACTGAAGCTTTCTTT. It translates to CASSIEGYTEAFF.

V gene TRBV11-3 combines with J gene TRBJ2-1; a weak D match, TRBD2 (5 bases). Deletions cut 5 bases from V and 9 bases from J, with 14 bases between. The CDR3 length is 13 residues. Germline V gene sequence: CDR1 SGHNT, CDR2 YENEEA. CDR3 in amino acids: CASSTPQGSEQFF. The CDR3 coding sequence is TGTGCCAGCAGCACCCCCCAAGGGAGTGAGCAGTTCTTC.

The chain's CDR3 is CASYLTAGNTEAFF. CDR3 bases: TGTGCCAGCTATTTAACAGCAGGGAACACTGAAGCTTTCTTT. The rearrangement uses TRBV2 and TRBJ1-1; D not certain. Germline V gene lookup returns CDR1 SNHLY and CDR2 FYNNEI. Between the trimmed V and J ends, which lost 8 bases and 1 base, there was a span of 14 bases. The CDR3 sequence is 14 residues long.

The rearrangement joins TRBV19 to TRBJ1-2; no firm D call. Trimming removed 0 bases from V and 2 bases from J, with 10 bases in between. This CDR3 comprises 15 residues. Germline assignment: CDR1 LNHDA and CDR2 SQIVND (reference sequence). CDR3 DNA sequence: TGTGCCAGTAGTATAGATCGGACGGGGAACTATGGCTACACCTTC. Protein sequence: CASSIDRTGNYGYTF.

The chain links TRBV6-9 to TRBJ2-5, with 8 positions matching TRBD2. Germline V lookup: CDR1 MNHGY, CDR2 SVAAGI. This CDR3 has 13 residues. Losses at the gene ends were 6 bases for V and 4 bases for J; bases not matched to a gene: 4. DNA for the CDR3: TGTGCCAGCAGGACTAGCGAACCAGAGACCCAGTACTTC. As protein: CASRTSEPETQYF.

Comments on this clone: A much larger clone differs from this one at a single base, so this may be a read error. The chain links TRBV5-6 to TRBJ2-5; TRBD1 agrees at 8 bases. Gene TRBJ2-7 matches the end of the DNA better, so the J call may be wrong. The CDR3 sequence is 12 residues long. Germline assignment: CDR1 SGHDT and CDR2 YYEEEE. CDR3 amino acids: CASTGQGNEQYF. As DNA, the CDR3 is TGTGCCAGCACCGGACAGGGCAACGAGCAGTACTTC.

CDR3 sequence reads: CASRFGRENTEAFF. CDR3 coding DNA: TGTGCCAGCCGGTTCGGGCGGGAGAACACTGAAGCTTTCTTT. J is TRBJ1-1 and V is TRBV2; no clear D. The CDR3 extends over 14 amino acids. The germline V gene has CDR1 SNHLY and CDR2 FYNNEI. V lost 8 bases and J lost 1, with 14 bases in between.

The chain carries TRBV28 and TRBJ2-1; 9 nucleotides agree with TRBD1. Germline CDR1 is MDHEN and CDR2 is SYDVKM. The CDR3 is 14 residues long. Unmatched junction bases numbered 3, after V lost 8 bases and J lost 1 base. The CDR3 nucleotides are TGTGCCAGCGGCGGGACAGGGTCCTACAATGAGCAGTTCTTC. Protein sequence: CASGGTGSYNEQFF.

The gene calls are TRBV12-5 and TRBJ2-3; D might be TRBD1 (6 bases). V was pared by 4 bases and J by 0 bases, with 17 bases between. Germline CDR1 and CDR2: LGHNT and FRNRAP. The CDR3 totals 17 residues. The CDR3 is CASGWNPGASSTDTQYF. As DNA, the CDR3 is TGTGCTAGTGGTTGGAACCCAGGGGCCTCTAGCACAGATACGCAGTATTTT.

This clone came up once. The CDR3 region is CASSGTGQGSTEAFF. CDR3 DNA sequence: TGTGCCAGCAGCGGAACGGGACAGGGGAGTACTGAAGCTTTCTTT. This chain connects TRBV5-4 to TRBJ1-1, with 10 positions matching TRBD1. With V trimmed by 4 bases and J by 5 bases, 8 bases remained unmatched. The CDR3 is made up of 15 amino acids. CDR1 is SGHNT, CDR2 YYREEE, per germline (reference sequence). Drawing the rest from reference TRBV5-4 and TRBJ1-1, the complete variable domain is ETGVTQSPTHLIKTRGQQVTLRCSSQSGHNTVSWYQQALGQGPQFIFQYYREEENGRGNFPPRFSGLQFPNYSSELNVNALELDDSALYLCASSGTGQGSTEAFFGQGTRLTVV.

This rearrangement joins TRBV30 to TRBJ2-6; TRBD1 aligns across 12 bases. CDR1 and CDR2 from the germline V gene are GTSNPN and SVGIG (reference sequence). The CDR3 totals 15 residues. The CDR3 nucleotides read TGTGTGTCGGGACAGGGGGCGTGGGGGGCCAACGTCCTGACTTTC. Protein sequence: CVSGQGAWGANVLTF.

This clone was observed once. The gene calls are TRBV6-1 and TRBJ2-7, with D possibly matching TRBD1 (5 bases). CDR1 MNHNS and CDR2 SASEGT come from the germline V gene. The V end was cut by 2 bases, the J end by 0 bases, with 8 bases between. This CDR3 contains 14 residues. The CDR3 reads CASSEPGYSYEQYF. The DNA of the CDR3 is TGTGCCAGCAGTGAACCAGGGTACTCCTACGAGCAGTACTTC.

The genes are TRBV11-2 and TRBJ1-3, with 7 positions matching TRBD1. This CDR3 contains 15 residues. Germline-derived CDR1 and CDR2 are SGHAT and FQNNGV. The V gene end was trimmed by 5 bases and the J gene end by 4 bases; junction bases not matched to a gene: 8. The CDR3 coding sequence is TGTGCCAGCAGCGTAAAGGGGGCTGACGGAAACACCATATATTTT. Residues: CASSVKGADGNTIYF.

This clone was counted at least ten times. This chain links TRBV9 with TRBJ2-3; TRBD2 agrees at 9 bases. The CDR3 contains 17 residues. Germline CDR1 is SGDLS and CDR2 is YYNGEE. V shed 3 bases and J 2 bases; nucleotides not matched to a gene: 10. DNA for the CDR3: TGTGCCAGCAGCGCCTACGGTAGCGGGGGAATCACAGATACGCAGTATTTT. Translation gives CASSAYGSGGITDTQYF. Based on the CDR3 plus reference TRBV9 and TRBJ2-3, the full variable domain is DSGVTQTPKHLITATGQRVTLRCSPRSGDLSVYWYQQSLDQGLQFLIQYYNGEERAKGNILERFSAQQFPDLHSELNLSSLELGDSALYFCASSAYGSGGITDTQYFGPGTRLTVL.

The V gene is TRBV5-1, the J gene TRBJ2-7, with 9 bases identical to TRBD1. Trimming took 3 bases from V and 5 from J; bases not matched to a gene: 3. The CDR3 is 13 residues long. Germline-derived CDR1 and CDR2 are SGHRS and YFSETQ. This CDR3 is CASSWDREHEQYF. CDR3 coding DNA: TGCGCCAGCAGCTGGGACAGGGAACACGAGCAGTACTTC.

This sequence joins TRBV5-1 and TRBJ2-5; 10 bases agree with TRBD2. The CDR3 covers 15 residues. CDR1 SGHRS and CDR2 YFSETQ come from the germline V gene. V was clipped by 0 bases and J by 2 bases; unmatched bases: 1. The CDR3 sequence: CASSLALAGQETQYF. The CDR3 nucleotides are TGCGCCAGCAGCTTGGCACTAGCGGGGCAAGAGACCCAGTACTTC.

This clone was observed once. The chain combines TRBV14 with TRBJ2-1; 9 nucleotides line up with TRBD1. Germline assignment: CDR1 SGHDN and CDR2 FVKESK. CDR3 length equals 18 residues. The J segment lost 3 bases and the V segment lost 3 bases, leaving 12 bases of the junction unmatched. The CDR3 protein is CASSHLAGGTGIYNEQFF. The CDR3 bases are TGTGCCAGCAGCCACCTAGCCGGCGGGACAGGGATCTACAATGAGCAGTTCTTC.

The chain couples TRBV7-9 to TRBJ1-4; unclear D gene. The V gene's germline CDR1 is SEHNR and CDR2 FQNEAQ (reference sequence). V gave up 0 bases and J gave up 3 bases, with 8 bases separating them. The CDR3 extends over 15 amino acids. The CDR3 nucleotides are TGTGCCAGCAGCTTAGCGCGGACTGCTAATGAAAAACTGTTTTTT. As protein: CASSLARTANEKLFF.

About this clone: The sample carries other DNA sequences with the same CDR3. The chain combines TRBV9 with TRBJ2-3, with 7 bases identical to TRBD2. Trimming cost V 2 bases and J 0 bases; bases outside gene matches: 0. The CDR3 sequence is 14 residues long. CDR1 is SGDLS and CDR2 is YYNGEE in the germline V gene. The CDR3 loop reads CASSVGGSTDTQYF. The CDR3 DNA follows: TGTGCCAGCAGCGTCGGGGGGAGCACAGATACGCAGTATTTT.

In this sample, this clone turned up once. This sequence joins TRBV29-1 and TRBJ2-3, with D maybe TRBD2 (6 bases). V shed 7 bases and J shed 8 bases, with 19 bases lying between them. The CDR3 is made up of 13 amino acids. CDR1 and CDR2 from the germline V gene are SQVTM and ANQGSEA. The DNA for the CDR3 is TGCAGCGGGACCGGGACTGTCGCCGGTACGCAGTATTTT. Translating it yields CSGTGTVAGTQYF.

The chain combines TRBV7-9 with TRBJ2-1; 8 bases are a match to TRBD1. This CDR3 spans 17 amino acids. Germline CDR1 and CDR2: SEHNR and FQNEAQ (reference sequence). V gave up 5 bases and J gave up 5 bases; unmatched junction bases: 14. The CDR3 protein is CASSDPQDRAFHNEQFF. The CDR3, as DNA: TGTGCCAGCAGCGACCCGCAGGACAGGGCCTTCCACAATGAGCAGTTCTTC.

The CDR3 region is CASSLGGADNEQFF. In DNA, the CDR3 is TGCGCCAGCAGCTTGGGCGGGGCTGACAATGAGCAGTTCTTC. The V gene is TRBV5-1, the J gene TRBJ2-1, with a tentative D call TRBD2 (6 bases). Germline V gene sequence: CDR1 SGHRS, CDR2 YFSETQ. CDR3 length: 14 residues. V lost 0 bases to trimming and J lost 5 bases, with 9 bases between them.

The V call is TRBV9, the J call TRBJ1-6, with a tentative D call TRBD1 (5 bases). The CDR3 totals 16 residues. In germline, CDR1 is SGDLS, CDR2 YYNGEE. Trimming took 2 bases from V and 4 from J, leaving 13 bases between them. The chain's CDR3 is CASSVSGGSYNSPLHF. The CDR3 coding sequence is TGTGCCAGCAGCGTGTCTGGGGGGAGTTATAATTCACCCCTCCACTTT.

This clone was observed a few times. The chain has TRBV7-9 and TRBJ1-1, with no clear D. The CDR3 length is 13 residues. Trimming left V 1 base short and J 0 bases short, with 3 bases between. The germline gives CDR1 SEHNR, CDR2 FQNEAQ (reference sequence). The CDR3 protein is CASSLELNTEAFF. As DNA, the CDR3 is TGTGCCAGCAGCTTAGAGCTGAACACTGAAGCTTTCTTT.

The chain has TRBV7-9 and TRBJ1-1; 7 positions match TRBD1. Germline CDR1 and CDR2: SEHNR and FQNEAQ (reference sequence). This CDR3 region has 15 residues. The junction had 7 bases not matched to a gene; V was cut back by 1 base and J by 5 bases. This CDR3 reads CASSLGRQGGTEAFF. CDR3 DNA: TGTGCCAGCAGCTTAGGGCGACAGGGAGGAACTGAAGCTTTCTTT.

This chain joins TRBV15 and TRBJ2-3; the match to TRBD2 covers 8 bases. The CDR3 is made up of 18 amino acids. Germline-derived CDR1 and CDR2 are LNHNV and YYDKDF (reference sequence). The V and J ends lost 0 bases and 2 bases, in that order; junction bases with no gene match: 10. The DNA for the CDR3 is TGTGCCACCAGCAGAGACCCCCTAAGGCGGGGGGACACAGATACGCAGTATTTT. This translates into CATSRDPLRRGDTDTQYF.